Following are 28 T cell receptor beta chains from one sample sequenced in a study of blood T cells in healthy people across ages (dated by TCRdb to between 2014 and 2017). Libraries were built with 5' RACE. For sequencing, an Illumina HiSeq 2500 was employed. The second PCR ran for about 6 to 11 cycles and used a J-beta primer mix along with a sample-barcoded 5' primer. The raw public data were reprocessed by TCRdb itself: fastp quality trimming at Q25, MiXCR clonotype calling, in-frame beta chains only. Identical CDR3 protein sequences are pooled into one entry, listed with their most common genes and DNA. In this sample the table shows around 650,000 distinct CDR3 sequences, about 30% of which occur a single time. The ten largest clonotypes hold 15% of the sample. The sample taken for sequencing was blood. Source of these receptors: a woman aged 80 or over in good health. Donor details come from another sample of the same person, matched by shared clones.

This clonotype was counted many times. The chain couples TRBV5-6 to TRBJ2-7, with 7 bases that match TRBD2. Per germline, CDR1 SGHDT and CDR2 YYEEEE. Trimming cost V 4 bases and J 4 bases; bases outside gene matches: 5. The CDR3 loop spans 13 amino acids. The chain's CDR3 is CASSADGGYEQYF. For the CDR3, the DNA is TGTGCCAGCAGCGCGGACGGGGGGTACGAGCAGTACTTC.

This clonotype was found many times. V is TRBV11-1 and J is TRBJ2-5, with 7 positions matching TRBD2. This CDR3 is built from 15 residues. J was trimmed by 4 bases and V by 4 bases; bases with no gene match: 9. CDR1 SGHAT and CDR2 FQDESV come from the germline V gene (reference sequence). CDR3 protein: CASSSHAGTTETQYF. The CDR3 nucleotides are TGTGCCAGCAGCTCCCATGCCGGGACTACAGAGACCCAGTACTTC.

The count of this clonotype is one. The V gene is TRBV6-1, the J gene TRBJ2-5; D tentatively fits TRBD1 or TRBD2 (5 bases each). Per germline, CDR1 MNHNS and CDR2 SASEGT. Trimming removed 4 bases at V and 11 bases at J, with 20 bases between. There are 14 residues in the CDR3. DNA of the CDR3: TGTGCCAGCAGTGCCGAGGGGATATACAATGAGCAGTACTTC. This gives the protein CASSAEGIYNEQYF.

At least ten counts were recorded for this clonotype. The chain links TRBV7-2 to TRBJ1-4, with D uncertain. The CDR3 runs 15 residues. The germline V gene encodes CDR1 SGHTA and CDR2 FQGNSA. V was pared by 1 base and J by 4 bases, with 10 bases between. In nucleotides, the CDR3 is TGTGCCAGCAGCTTAGATTCCGGCTATAATGAAAAACTGTTTTTT. Its protein is CASSLDSGYNEKLFF.

The table lists this clonotype with a few counts. This may come from a read error, since a much larger clone is one base off. The gene calls are TRBV6-5 and TRBJ2-5, with D maybe TRBD1 (6 bases). The CDR3 extends over 14 amino acids. V was pared by 5 bases and J by 3 bases, with 13 bases between. Germline V gene data show CDR1 as MNHEY and CDR2 as SVGAGI. Here the CDR3 reads CASSHATGEETQYF. In DNA, the CDR3 is TGTGCCAGCAGTCACGCGACAGGAGAAGAGACCCAGTACTTC.

Many counts were recorded for this clonotype. The chain has TRBV5-1 and TRBJ1-2, with TRBD1 identical over 8 bases. Germline V gene sequence: CDR1 SGHRS, CDR2 YFSETQ. Trimming at V came to 2 bases and at J to 8 bases, leaving 14 bases not matched to a gene. This CDR3 is built from 16 residues. DNA for the CDR3: TGCGCCAGCAGCTTATTTGTCCGGGGACAGGCTGAGGGCTACACCTTC. As protein: CASSLFVRGQAEGYTF.

The chain links TRBV7-9 to TRBJ2-1; 7 bases line up with TRBD2. The CDR3 is made up of 13 amino acids. Germline V gene sequence: CDR1 SEHNR, CDR2 FQNEAQ (reference sequence). Losses at the gene ends were 6 bases for V and 7 bases for J; bases not matched to a gene: 6. CDR3 in DNA: TGTGCCAGCAGTCGGACTAGTTCGAATGAGCAGTTCTTC. It yields the protein CASSRTSSNEQFF.

The V and J genes are TRBV5-5 and TRBJ1-6, with 11 bases aligning to TRBD1. The V segment lost 3 bases and the J segment 5 bases; nucleotides outside the gene matches: 10. Germline-derived CDR1 and CDR2 are SGHKS and YYEKEE (reference sequence). The CDR3 contains 18 residues. The CDR3 is CASSSTRDRGWNNSPLHF. CDR3 nucleotides: TGTGCCAGCAGCTCGACCCGGGACAGGGGGTGGAATAATTCACCCCTCCACTTT.

This clonotype has ten or more counts. The V and J genes are TRBV12-3 or TRBV12-4 and TRBJ2-2; 7 nucleotides match TRBD1. V lost 6 bases and J lost 6; bases outside the gene matches: 7. The CDR3 runs to 14 residues. The CDR3 protein is CASSLTGDPGELFF. The CDR3, as DNA: TGTGCCAGCAGCCTTACAGGGGACCCCGGGGAGCTGTTTTTT.

The chain uses TRBV6-5 and TRBJ2-2; 11 bases map to TRBD2. This CDR3 is built from 19 residues. The junction had 8 bases not matched to a gene; V was cut back by 0 bases and J by 2 bases. CDR1 and CDR2 from the germline V gene are MNHEY and SVGAGI. The CDR3 reads CASSYSWLAGGHNTGELFF. The CDR3 nucleotides read TGTGCCAGCAGTTACTCGTGGCTAGCGGGGGGTCATAACACCGGGGAGCTGTTTTTT.

This clonotype was counted only a few times. This sequence joins TRBV2 and TRBJ2-2; TRBD1 matches at 8 bases. This CDR3 is built from 14 residues. Germline CDR1 is SNHLY and CDR2 is FYNNEI. The trim removed 6 bases at V and 3 bases at J, leaving 3 bases unmatched. CDR3: CASRPQGDTGELFF. The CDR3 DNA reads TGTGCCAGCAGACCACAGGGGGACACCGGGGAGCTGTTTTTT.

The table lists this clonotype with many counts. This chain links TRBV7-6 with TRBJ2-3; TRBD1 agrees at 9 bases. The junction had 7 bases not matched to a gene; V was cut back by 4 bases and J by 5 bases. This CDR3 is built from 15 residues. Looked up from germline, CDR1 is SGHVS and CDR2 is FNYEAQ. The CDR3 reads CASSYSGQGVDTQYF. The CDR3 DNA sequence: TGTGCCAGCAGCTACTCGGGACAGGGTGTAGATACGCAGTATTTT.

On this clonotype: A much larger clone is a single base away; this may be a read error. V and J are TRBV5-1 and TRBJ1-4, with D maybe TRBD1 (6 bases). From germline, CDR1 is SGHRS and CDR2 YFSETQ. V lost 4 bases to trimming and J lost 3 bases, with 10 bases between them. This CDR3 spans 14 amino acids. DNA for the CDR3: TGCGCCAGCAGCCGCAGGGGAGCTAATGAAAAACTGTTTTTT. Translating it yields CASSRRGANEKLFF.

This clonotype was observed many times. V is TRBV7-6 and J is TRBJ2-4; TRBD2 matches 7 bases. Germline V lookup: CDR1 SGHVS, CDR2 FNYEAQ. V gave up 3 bases and J gave up 11 bases; unmatched junction bases: 10. The length of the CDR3 is 14 residues. The CDR3 sequence: CASSLGGGKQVQYF. In DNA, the CDR3 is TGTGCCAGCAGCTTGGGGGGGGGAAAACAGGTTCAGTACTTC.

This clonotype was found a few times. This chain connects TRBV5-1 to TRBJ2-7; D gene uncertain. The V gene's germline CDR1 is SGHRS and CDR2 YFSETQ. CDR3 length: 14 amino acids. The V end was cut by 0 bases, the J end by 2 bases, with 9 bases between. The CDR3 protein is CASSLDGPTYEQYF. DNA for the CDR3: TGCGCCAGCAGCTTGGATGGACCGACCTACGAGCAGTACTTC.

This chain uses TRBV6-5 with TRBJ2-7; D uncertain. The J call may be faulty, since TRBJ2-4 better matches the DNA end. The germline CDR1 and CDR2 sequences are MNHEY and SVGAGI. The CDR3 runs to 15 residues. Written as DNA, the CDR3 is TGTGCCAGCAGTTACTCGACGAGAGAGCCCAACATTCAGTACTTC. Translating it yields CASSYSTREPNIQYF.

This clonotype was seen at least ten times. The rearrangement joins TRBV6-1 to TRBJ2-3; D unclear. Germline values: CDR1 MNHNS, CDR2 SASEGT. Trimming pared 0 bases from V and 5 bases from J, leaving 12 bases between. The CDR3 is 15 residues long. The CDR3 sequence: CASSEARRSGDTQYF. For the CDR3, the DNA is TGTGCCAGCAGTGAAGCTCGGCGGTCGGGAGATACGCAGTATTTT.

About this clonotype itself: One end of the junction varies from germline; a read error may be responsible. The V gene is TRBV20-1, the J gene TRBJ2-4; 7 bases are a match to TRBD1. Germline V gene data show CDR1 as DFQATT and CDR2 as SNEGSKA (reference sequence). The CDR3 extends over 14 amino acids. The CDR3 DNA sequence: TGCAGCGGTATCACAGGGGTAGCCAAAAACATTCAGGACTTC. Residues: CSGITGVAKNIQDF.

This chain links TRBV4-3 with TRBJ1-2; D gene ambiguous. This CDR3 has 15 amino acids. Per germline, CDR1 LGHNA and CDR2 YSLEER. Trimming shortened V by 0 bases and J by 0 bases, and 8 bases separated the two germline ends. Here the CDR3 DNA reads TGCGCCAGCAGCCAAGAAACAGTAGCTAACTATGGCTACACCTTC. Protein: CASSQETVANYGYTF.

The rearrangement uses TRBV6-1 and TRBJ1-5, with 7 bases that match TRBD1. The J segment lost 3 bases and the V segment lost 5 bases, leaving 10 bases of the junction unmatched. CDR3 size: 16 residues. The germline V gene has CDR1 MNHNS and CDR2 SASEGT. CDR3 bases: TGTGCCAGCAGTTCCCGACAGGGAGGGATCAATCAGCCCCAGCATTTT. Its protein product is CASSSRQGGINQPQHF.

This clonotype was seen ten or more times. This rearrangement joins TRBV7-2 to TRBJ2-7; D might be TRBD1 or TRBD2, each matching 5 bases. In germline, CDR1 is SGHTA, CDR2 FQGNSA. Trimming removed 5 bases at V and 5 bases at J, with 16 bases between. There are 14 residues in the CDR3. The CDR3 sequence is CASSRDGSSDEQYF. CDR3 in DNA: TGTGCCAGCAGCCGGGACGGGTCGTCAGACGAGCAGTACTTC.

This clonotype was found many times. This chain joins TRBV7-2 and TRBJ2-1; maybe TRBD2 (5 bases). Looked up from germline, CDR1 is SGHTA and CDR2 is FQGNSA. V lost 5 bases and J 4 bases, leaving 12 bases between the germline ends. The CDR3 runs to 14 residues. The CDR3 protein is CASSRIAFYNEQFF. CDR3 nucleotides: TGTGCCAGCAGCCGGATAGCGTTTTACAATGAGCAGTTCTTC.

This clonotype has at least ten counts. The chain combines TRBV15 with TRBJ2-7; 9 bases match TRBD1. Germline V lookup: CDR1 LNHNV, CDR2 YYDKDF (reference sequence). V lost 0 bases and J lost 5; bases outside the gene matches: 5. The CDR3 runs 15 residues. The CDR3 protein is CATSREQGASHEQYF. CDR3 nucleotides: TGTGCCACCAGCAGAGAACAGGGGGCGTCCCACGAGCAGTACTTC. Variable domain in full (rest from reference TRBV15 and TRBJ2-7): DAMVIQNPRYQVTQFGKPVTLSCSQTLNHNVMYWYQQKSSQAPKLLFHYYDKDFNNEADTPDNFQSRRPNTSFCFLDIRSPGLGDTAMYLCATSREQGASHEQYFGPGTRLTVT.

As for this clonotype: At one end, the junction sequence differs from germline, possibly due to a read error. The J gene is TRBJ2-1, the V gene TRBV6-6; perhaps TRBD2 as D (5 bases). The CDR3 has 13 residues. Germline CDR1 reads MNHNY; CDR2 reads SVGAGI (reference sequence). CDR3 amino acids: CAGQSSSYNERFF. CDR3 DNA sequence: TGTGCCGGGCAATCTAGCTCCTACAATGAGCGGTTCTTC.

On this clonotype: A read error may explain this, as a much larger clone is one base away. The V gene is TRBV14, the J gene TRBJ2-1; D is ambiguous. The DNA end is more similar to TRBJ2-7, so the J call may be wrong. CDR3 size: 13 residues. Germline V gives CDR1 SGHDN, CDR2 FVKESK. CDR3 in amino acids: CASSQDWYNEQYF. As DNA, the CDR3 is TGTGCCAGCAGCCAAGATTGGTACAATGAGCAGTACTTC.

This chain's CDR3 is CASSPETGLRAGGLSVGYTF. The CDR3 DNA reads TGTGCCAGCAGCCCCGAGACAGGGTTAAGGGCGGGAGGTTTGTCTGTTGGTTACACCTTC. The chain employs TRBV7-2 and TRBJ1-2; 7 positions agree with TRBD1. V shed 5 bases and J 11 bases; nucleotides not matched to a gene: 32. CDR1 and CDR2 (germline): SGHTA, FQGNSA. CDR3 length: 20 residues.

This clonotype came up many times. The chain carries TRBV5-6 and TRBJ2-3; 9 bases are a match to TRBD1. CDR3 length: 15 amino acids. V gave up 5 bases and J gave up 5 bases; unmatched junction bases: 9. CDR1 and CDR2 (germline): SGHDT, YYEEEE. CDR3 region: CASRPDRGGGDTQYF. DNA of the CDR3: TGTGCCAGCAGACCGGACAGGGGCGGAGGAGATACGCAGTATTTT.

This clonotype was seen more than once but under ten times. The chain carries TRBV6-1 and TRBJ1-1; D possibly corresponds to TRBD1 (5 bases). CDR3 length equals 12 residues. Deletions cut 8 bases from V and 4 bases from J, with 11 bases between. In germline, CDR1 is MNHNS, CDR2 SASEGT. DNA for the CDR3: TGTGCCAGCCAGGGAGTGCGCACTGAAGCTTTCTTT. Amino acid sequence: CASQGVRTEAFF.